The 11 T cell receptor beta chains in this list originate from one sample, sequenced in a study of blood T cell repertoires in COVID-19. Produced via immunoSEQ multiplex PCR; TCRdb's table is partial and in-frame only. This table holds 110,000 or so clones, about 87% found once. The sequenced sample was peripheral blood. These receptors all stem from a woman aged 45 to 65 with acute or convalescent COVID-19.

This clone came up once. The chain couples TRBV4-1 to TRBJ2-1, with TRBD1 as a possible D gene (5 bases). Trimming left V 4 bases short and J 5 bases short, with 12 bases between. This CDR3 has 14 amino acids. Per the germline V gene, CDR1 is MGHRA and CDR2 is YSYEKL. The CDR3 spells CASSPLGRNNEQFF. CDR3 coding DNA: TGCGCCAGCAGCCCCCTGGGGCGGAACAATGAGCAGTTCTTC.

The J gene is TRBJ2-3, the V gene TRBV10-1; TRBD2 matches at 12 bases. The CDR3 length is 15 residues. CDR1 and CDR2 from the germline V gene are WNHNN and SYGVQD (reference sequence). Trimming took 2 bases from V and 6 from J; bases not matched to a gene: 3. The CDR3 sequence: CASSEGLAGRDTQYF. The CDR3 DNA reads TGCGCCAGCAGTGAGGGACTAGCGGGACGGGATACGCAGTATTTT.

The chain is built from TRBV25-1 and TRBJ2-5; D is unresolved. The ends were cut back, 6 bases at V and 5 bases at J, with 7 bases in the middle. Germline V gene sequence: CDR1 MGHDK, CDR2 SYGVNS. The CDR3 is made up of 11 amino acids. CDR3 protein: CASRVGETQYF. The CDR3 DNA reads as TGTGCCAGCAGGGTCGGGGAGACCCAGTACTTC.

The chain recombines TRBV6-5 with TRBJ1-5; 9 bases fit TRBD1. V shed 6 bases and J 6 bases; nucleotides not matched to a gene: 3. From germline, CDR1 is MNHEY and CDR2 SVGAGI. The CDR3 extends over 13 amino acids. CDR3 sequence: CASSWDRAQPQHF. In DNA, the CDR3 is TGTGCCAGCAGCTGGGACAGGGCTCAGCCCCAGCATTTT.

The chain couples TRBV29-1 to TRBJ1-2, with D perhaps TRBD1 (6 bases). This CDR3 is built from 13 residues. Looked up from germline, CDR1 is SQVTM and CDR2 is ANQGSEA. V shed 7 bases and J shed 2 bases, with 14 bases lying between them. The CDR3 loop reads CSARDTLNYGYTF. Written as DNA, the CDR3 is TGCAGCGCTCGGGACACCTTGAACTATGGCTACACCTTC.

V usage is TRBV5-6 and J usage is TRBJ1-2; 9 nucleotides match TRBD1. V was clipped by 4 bases and J by 4 bases; unmatched bases: 5. CDR1 SGHDT and CDR2 YYEEEE come from the germline V gene. The CDR3 covers 14 residues. The CDR3, as DNA: TGTGCCAGCAGCGCCGACAGGGGGTCCTATGGCTACACCTTC. This sequence encodes CASSADRGSYGYTF.

The rearrangement joins TRBV5-1 to TRBJ1-2; a possible D gene is TRBD1 (6 bases). This CDR3 has 15 residues. V gave up 1 base and J gave up 3 bases, with 13 bases separating them. Germline loops: CDR1 SGHRS, CDR2 YFSETQ. CDR3 protein: CASSLSLPGDYGYTF. CDR3 DNA: TGCGCCAGCAGCTTGAGCCTCCCAGGGGACTATGGCTACACCTTC.

The chain has TRBV18 and TRBJ2-1; D might be TRBD2 (6 bases). The germline V gene has CDR1 KGHSH and CDR2 LQKENI. Trimming pared 6 bases from V and 6 bases from J, leaving 9 bases between. CDR3 size: 12 residues. This CDR3 reads CASSGGTNEQFF. DNA for the CDR3: TGTGCCAGCTCGGGAGGAACCAATGAGCAGTTCTTC.

As DNA, the CDR3 is TGTGCCTGGAGTGTTACTAGCGGGAGGGCCACGGGGGAGCTGTTTTTT. Encoded protein: CAWSVTSGRATGELFF. The chain couples TRBV30 to TRBJ2-2, with 13 bases fitting TRBD2. This CDR3 comprises 16 residues. The germline gives CDR1 GTSNPN, CDR2 SVGIG (reference sequence). The J segment lost 8 bases and the V segment lost 0 bases, leaving 6 bases of the junction unmatched.

The chain links TRBV11-2 to TRBJ1-1; 10 bases match TRBD1. CDR1 and CDR2 from the germline V gene are SGHAT and FQNNGV. Trimming at V came to 6 bases and at J to 10 bases, leaving 11 bases not matched to a gene. This CDR3 is 14 amino acids long. In nucleotides, the CDR3 is TGTGCCAGCAGGTCCGGGACAGGGGCCCTGGGAGCTTTCTTT. Protein: CASRSGTGALGAFF.

This chain uses TRBV24-1 with TRBJ2-2; no reliable D call. CDR3 length: 14 amino acids. V shed 7 bases and J shed 1 base, with 9 bases lying between them. Germline loops: CDR1 KGHDR, CDR2 SFDVKD. The DNA of the CDR3 is TGTGCCACCAGCGCTACAGTGAACACCGGGGAGCTGTTTTTT. It is translated as CATSATVNTGELFF.